The 4 T cell receptor beta chains reported below all come from one sample, sequenced in a study of cytomegalovirus exposure and HLA in healthy donors. Only in-frame clones appear in the TCRdb table, and some are missing; sequencing was by immunoSEQ multiplex PCR. The sample comprises 30,000 to 40,000 clones, roughly 91% of which are singletons, and 3% to 3.5% rests with the top ten. Sequences were obtained from PBMCs. Source of these receptors: a man aged 18 to 29 in good health and CMV-seronegative.

This chain connects TRBV7-9 to TRBJ1-1; D is perhaps TRBD1 (6 bases). Germline assignment: CDR1 SEHNR and CDR2 FQNEAQ (reference sequence). The CDR3 has 13 residues. Trimming shortened V by 7 bases and J by 1 base, and 10 bases separated the two germline ends. Written as DNA, the CDR3 is TGTGCCAGCACTCCGACAGGGAACACTGAAGCTTTCTTT. Its protein product is CASTPTGNTEAFF.

This chain links TRBV2 with TRBJ1-5, with TRBD1 identical over 8 bases. The CDR3 is made up of 15 amino acids. J was trimmed by 2 bases and V by 6 bases; bases with no gene match: 6. Germline CDR1 reads SNHLY; CDR2 reads FYNNEI. The CDR3 loop reads CASSPRGQGNQPQHF. The CDR3 DNA follows: TGTGCCAGCAGCCCTAGGGGACAGGGCAATCAGCCCCAGCATTTT.

The chain has TRBV7-9 and TRBJ2-5; TRBD2 matches 7 bases. V dropped 1 base and J dropped 0; count of bases not matched to a gene: 8. Germline V lookup: CDR1 SEHNR, CDR2 FQNEAQ (reference sequence). There are 17 residues in the CDR3. CDR3 protein: CASSLEGAGEYQETQYF. The DNA for the CDR3 is TGTGCCAGCAGCTTAGAGGGTGCGGGAGAGTACCAAGAGACCCAGTACTTC.

The V call is TRBV29-1, the J call TRBJ2-3; D is unresolved. Germline CDR1 and CDR2: SQVTM and ANQGSEA. The V end was cut by 0 bases, the J end by 4 bases, with 5 bases between. The CDR3 totals 12 residues. Here the CDR3 reads CSVEEGPDTQYF. The CDR3 bases are TGCAGCGTTGAAGAGGGCCCAGATACGCAGTATTTT.